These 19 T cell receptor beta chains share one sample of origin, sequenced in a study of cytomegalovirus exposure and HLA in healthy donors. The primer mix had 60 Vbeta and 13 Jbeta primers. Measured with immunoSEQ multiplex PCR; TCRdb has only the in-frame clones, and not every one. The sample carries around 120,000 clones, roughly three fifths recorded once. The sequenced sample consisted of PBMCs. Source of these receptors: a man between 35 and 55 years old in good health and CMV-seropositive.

CDR3 DNA sequence: TGCGCCAGCAGTCGGAGGAACGAGCAGTACTTC. This codes for CASSRRNEQYF. The J gene is TRBJ2-7, the V gene TRBV10-1; D is possibly TRBD2 (5 bases). This CDR3 is 11 amino acids long. V was pared by 5 bases and J by 5 bases, with 7 bases between. Germline V CDR1 and CDR2: WNHNN, SYGVQD (reference sequence).

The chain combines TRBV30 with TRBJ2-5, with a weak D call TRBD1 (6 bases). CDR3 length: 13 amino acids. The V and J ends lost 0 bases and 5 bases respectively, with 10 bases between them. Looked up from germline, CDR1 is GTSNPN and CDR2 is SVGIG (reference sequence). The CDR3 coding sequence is TGTGCCTGGAGTGTTAACAGGGCTGAGACCCAGTACTTC. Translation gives CAWSVNRAETQYF.

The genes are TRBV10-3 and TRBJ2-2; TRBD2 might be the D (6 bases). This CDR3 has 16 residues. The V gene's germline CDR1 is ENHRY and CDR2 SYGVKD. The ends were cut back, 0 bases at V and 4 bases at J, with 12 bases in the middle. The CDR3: CAISESRAGPTGELFF. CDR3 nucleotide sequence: TGTGCCATCAGTGAGTCTAGGGCGGGGCCCACCGGGGAGCTGTTTTTT.

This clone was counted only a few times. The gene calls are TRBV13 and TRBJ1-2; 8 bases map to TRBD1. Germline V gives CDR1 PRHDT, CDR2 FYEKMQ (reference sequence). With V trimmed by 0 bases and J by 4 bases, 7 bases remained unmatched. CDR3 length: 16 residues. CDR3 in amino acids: CASSLGGTGRLYGYTF. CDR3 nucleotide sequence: TGTGCCAGCAGCTTAGGCGGGACAGGTCGCCTCTATGGCTACACCTTC.

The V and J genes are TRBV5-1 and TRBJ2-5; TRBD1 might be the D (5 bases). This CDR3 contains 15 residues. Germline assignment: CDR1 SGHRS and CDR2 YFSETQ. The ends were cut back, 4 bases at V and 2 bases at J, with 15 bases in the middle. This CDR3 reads CASSRARQLQETQYF. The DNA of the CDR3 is TGCGCCAGCAGCCGCGCCCGACAGTTACAAGAGACCCAGTACTTC.

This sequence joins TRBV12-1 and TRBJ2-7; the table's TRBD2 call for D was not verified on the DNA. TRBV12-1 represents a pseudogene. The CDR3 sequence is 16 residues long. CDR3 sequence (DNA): TGTGCCAGCAGCTTTGGGCTAGCGTCGAGCTCCTACGAGCAGTACTTC. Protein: CASSFGLASSSYEQYF.

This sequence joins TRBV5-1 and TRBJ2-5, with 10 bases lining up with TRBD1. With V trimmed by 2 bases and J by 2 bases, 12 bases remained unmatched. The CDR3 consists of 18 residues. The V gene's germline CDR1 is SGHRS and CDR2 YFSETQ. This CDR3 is CASSFRSGSGQGQETQYF. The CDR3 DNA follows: TGCGCCAGCAGCTTCCGGTCCGGATCGGGACAGGGGCAAGAGACCCAGTACTTC.

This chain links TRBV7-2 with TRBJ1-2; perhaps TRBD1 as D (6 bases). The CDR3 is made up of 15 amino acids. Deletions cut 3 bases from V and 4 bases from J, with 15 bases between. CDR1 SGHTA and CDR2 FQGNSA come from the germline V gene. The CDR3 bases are TGTGCCAGCAGCTTTAGTAACAGGGTGAGCTATGGCTACACCTTC. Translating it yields CASSFSNRVSYGYTF.

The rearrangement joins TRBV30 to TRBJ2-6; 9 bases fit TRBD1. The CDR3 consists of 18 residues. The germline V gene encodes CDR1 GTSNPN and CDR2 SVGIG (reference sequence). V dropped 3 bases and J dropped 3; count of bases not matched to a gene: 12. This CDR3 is CAWSPDRGEFYGANVLTF. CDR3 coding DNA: TGTGCCTGGAGCCCGGACAGGGGCGAATTTTATGGGGCCAACGTCCTGACTTTC. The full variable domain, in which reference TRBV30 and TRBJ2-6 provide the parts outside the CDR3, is SQTIHQWPATLVQPVGSPLSLECTVEGTSNPNLYWYRQAAGRGLQLLFYSVGIGQISSEVPQNLSASRPQDRQFILSSKKLLLSDSGFYLCAWSPDRGEFYGANVLTFGAGSRLTVL.

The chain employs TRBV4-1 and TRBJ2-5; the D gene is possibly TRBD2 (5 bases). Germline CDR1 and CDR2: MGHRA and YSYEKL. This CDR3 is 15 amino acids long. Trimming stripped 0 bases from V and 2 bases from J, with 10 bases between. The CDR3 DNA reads TGCGCCAGCAGCCAAGATCCCCCGGGGCAAGAGACCCAGTACTTC. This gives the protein CASSQDPPGQETQYF.

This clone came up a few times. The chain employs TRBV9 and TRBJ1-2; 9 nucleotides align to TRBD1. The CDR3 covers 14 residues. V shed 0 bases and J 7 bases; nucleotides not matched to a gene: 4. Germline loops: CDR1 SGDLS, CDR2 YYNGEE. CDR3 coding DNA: TGTGCCAGCAGCGTAGCTATGACAGGGGGTGGCTACACCTTC. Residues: CASSVAMTGGGYTF.

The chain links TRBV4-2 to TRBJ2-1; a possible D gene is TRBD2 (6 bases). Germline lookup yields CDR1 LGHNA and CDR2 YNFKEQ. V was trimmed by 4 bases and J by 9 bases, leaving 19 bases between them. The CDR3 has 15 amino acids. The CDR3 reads CASSPPVRRAVEQFF. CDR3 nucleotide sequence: TGTGCCAGCAGCCCTCCCGTGCGGAGGGCGGTTGAGCAGTTCTTC.

The CDR3 region has the DNA TGTGCCAGCAGCTTATATGGCGGGAGGGCCTCCTACAATGAGCAGTTCTTC. It specifies CASSLYGGRASYNEQFF. This rearrangement joins TRBV13 to TRBJ2-1, with 9 bases that match TRBD2. CDR1 is PRHDT, CDR2 FYEKMQ, per germline (reference sequence). The CDR3 is made up of 17 amino acids. V lost 2 bases, J lost 0 bases, and 5 bases stayed unmatched.

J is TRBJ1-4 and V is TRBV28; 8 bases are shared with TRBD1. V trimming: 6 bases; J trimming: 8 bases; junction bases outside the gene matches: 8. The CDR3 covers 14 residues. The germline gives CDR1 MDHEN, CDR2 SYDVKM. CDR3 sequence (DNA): TGTGCCAGCAGCTCGGGACAGGTACCGGAAAAACTGTTTTTT. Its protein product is CASSSGQVPEKLFF. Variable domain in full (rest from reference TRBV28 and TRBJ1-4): DVKVTQSSRYLVKRTGEKVFLECVQDMDHENMFWYRQDPGLGLRLIYFSYDVKMKEKGDIPEGYSVSREKKERFSLILESASTNQTSMYLCASSSGQVPEKLFFGSGTQLSVL.

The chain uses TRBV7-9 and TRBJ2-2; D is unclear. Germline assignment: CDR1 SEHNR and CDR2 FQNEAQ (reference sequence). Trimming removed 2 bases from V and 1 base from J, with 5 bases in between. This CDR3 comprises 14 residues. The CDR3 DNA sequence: TGTGCCAGCAGCTTATCCGGGAACACCGGGGAGCTGTTTTTT. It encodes CASSLSGNTGELFF.

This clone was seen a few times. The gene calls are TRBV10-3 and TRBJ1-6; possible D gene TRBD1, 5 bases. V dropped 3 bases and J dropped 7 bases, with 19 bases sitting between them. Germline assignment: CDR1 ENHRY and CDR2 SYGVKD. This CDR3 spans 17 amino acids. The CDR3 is CAISDSRDSRGNSPLHF. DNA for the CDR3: TGTGCCATCAGTGATTCCCGGGACTCCAGAGGAAATTCACCCCTCCACTTT.

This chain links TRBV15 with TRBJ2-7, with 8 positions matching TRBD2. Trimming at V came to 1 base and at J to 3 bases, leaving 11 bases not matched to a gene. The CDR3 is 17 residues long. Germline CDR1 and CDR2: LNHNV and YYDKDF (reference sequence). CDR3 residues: CATSRAPKTSDNYEQYF. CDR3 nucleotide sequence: TGTGCCACCAGCAGAGCGCCTAAGACTAGCGATAACTACGAGCAGTACTTC.

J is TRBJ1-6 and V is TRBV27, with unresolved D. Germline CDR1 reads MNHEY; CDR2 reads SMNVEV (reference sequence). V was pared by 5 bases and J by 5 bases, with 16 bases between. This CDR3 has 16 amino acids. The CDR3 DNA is TGTGCCAGCAGTGCCCCTAGTGGGTTTCATAATTCACCCCTCCACTTT. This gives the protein CASSAPSGFHNSPLHF.

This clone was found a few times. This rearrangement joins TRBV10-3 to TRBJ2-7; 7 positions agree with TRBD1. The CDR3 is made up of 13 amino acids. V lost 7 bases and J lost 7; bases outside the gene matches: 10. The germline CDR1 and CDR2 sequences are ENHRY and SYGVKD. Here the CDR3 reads CAINPGQHGEQYF. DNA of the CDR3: TGTGCCATCAACCCGGGACAGCATGGAGAGCAGTACTTC.